These 11 T cell receptor beta chains were sequenced from one sample in a study of a mutant IDH1 vaccine in newly diagnosed glioma. Libraries were prepared by immunoSEQ multiplex PCR; TCRdb keeps only in-frame clonotypes and omits some of them. The sample holds roughly 68,000 clones, 60% to 85% seen once. The time point was: baseline, week 1 (first vaccination visit). Described treatment: pre-vaccination baseline after standard-of-care therapy. The material sequenced was PBMCs, taken from a glioma patient treated with radiotherapy, temozolomide or both. The receptors derive from a middle-aged man with glioma.

This clone was seen a few times. The gene calls are TRBV2 and TRBJ1-2; a possible D gene is TRBD1 (6 bases). The CDR3 contains 12 residues. Germline-derived CDR1 and CDR2 are SNHLY and FYNNEI. V was trimmed by 8 bases and J by 6 bases, leaving 13 bases between them. DNA for the CDR3: TGTGCCAGCCGATACACAGGGAATGGCTACACCTTC. This gives the protein CASRYTGNGYTF.

The chain uses TRBV28 and TRBJ1-1; D might be TRBD1 (5 bases). The CDR3 is made up of 15 amino acids. Per germline, CDR1 MDHEN and CDR2 SYDVKM. Trimming took off 7 bases at V and 0 bases at J, with 15 bases between the two ends. As DNA, the CDR3 is TGTGCCAGCACCTTAGGGGCAGGATTGAACACTGAAGCTTTCTTT. Translated: CASTLGAGLNTEAFF.

This clone appeared once. V usage is TRBV30 and J usage is TRBJ2-2; the D is unclear. The V gene lost 2 bases and the J gene lost 5 bases, with 12 bases spanning the gap. This CDR3 comprises 14 residues. Per the germline V gene, CDR1 is GTSNPN and CDR2 is SVGIG (reference sequence). In nucleotides, the CDR3 is TGTGCCTGGAGTTCTCCCAGAAGAACCGGGGAGCTGTTTTTT. As protein: CAWSSPRRTGELFF.

The count of this clone is one. The rearrangement uses TRBV6-6 and TRBJ1-6; D not resolved. This CDR3 contains 14 residues. Per the germline V gene, CDR1 is MNHNY and CDR2 is SVGAGI (reference sequence). The V end was cut by 7 bases, the J end by 4 bases, with 11 bases between. Here the CDR3 DNA reads TGTGCCAGCACCCAGGAAGGATATAATTCACCCCTCCACTTT. As protein: CASTQEGYNSPLHF.

This clone was detected only once. The rearrangement links TRBV9 to TRBJ2-2; the D call may be TRBD1 or TRBD2 (5 bases each). Between the trimmed V and J ends, which lost 4 bases and 6 bases, there was a span of 13 bases. The CDR3 has 14 residues. CDR1 is SGDLS, CDR2 YYNGEE, per germline. CDR3 residues: CASSTGLSSGELFF. For the CDR3, the DNA is TGTGCCAGCAGCACAGGACTGTCGTCCGGGGAGCTGTTTTTT.

The genes are TRBV7-9 and TRBJ2-7; 13 nucleotides align to TRBD2. Germline V gene sequence: CDR1 SEHNR, CDR2 FQNEAQ (reference sequence). This CDR3 spans 17 amino acids. The trim removed 5 bases at V and 2 bases at J, leaving 9 bases unmatched. The CDR3 here is CASSDRLAGGPTYEQYF. The CDR3 bases are TGTGCCAGCAGCGATCGACTAGCGGGGGGACCAACCTACGAGCAGTACTTC. The variable domain in full, with the rest retrieved from reference TRBV7-9 and TRBJ2-7, is DTGVSQNPRHKITKRGQNVTFRCDPISEHNRLYWYRQTLGQGPEFLTYFQNEAQLEKSRLLSDRFSAERPKGSFSTLEIQRTEQGDSAMYLCASSDRLAGGPTYEQYFGPGTRLTVT.

The chain recombines TRBV6-6 with TRBJ1-1; D possibly corresponds to TRBD1 (5 bases). The germline V and J ends were trimmed by 6 bases and 5 bases, with 16 bases remaining between them. Germline CDR1 is MNHNY and CDR2 is SVGAGI (reference sequence). The CDR3 loop spans 14 amino acids. Here the CDR3 reads CASRVQGAGTEAFF. CDR3 sequence (DNA): TGTGCCAGCAGGGTCCAGGGTGCCGGGACTGAAGCTTTCTTT.

V gene TRBV7-3 combines with J gene TRBJ1-1, with 9 bases matching TRBD1. The CDR3 is made up of 15 amino acids. The germline V gene encodes CDR1 SGHTA and CDR2 FQGTGA. V lost 6 bases, J lost 1 base, and 6 bases stayed unmatched. The CDR3 sequence is CASRSQGASNTEAFF. CDR3 nucleotides: TGTGCCAGCAGATCACAGGGGGCCTCGAACACTGAAGCTTTCTTT.

The V call is TRBV19, the J call TRBJ2-5; the D gene is possibly TRBD2 (5 bases). V was cut by 6 bases and J by 5 bases, with 13 bases left in between. The CDR3 runs to 13 residues. Germline lookup yields CDR1 LNHDA and CDR2 SQIVND (reference sequence). The DNA of the CDR3 is TGTGCCAGTAGCGAGGGATCGCGGGAGACCCAGTACTTC. Amino acids: CASSEGSRETQYF.

The chain carries TRBV7-2 and TRBJ1-2; no reliable D call. The length of the CDR3 is 14 residues. CDR1 is SGHTA, CDR2 FQGNSA, per germline. V lost 4 bases, J lost 2 bases, and 11 bases lay in between. Here the CDR3 reads CASSSFGENYGYTF. CDR3 bases: TGTGCCAGCAGCTCCTTCGGGGAAAACTATGGCTACACCTTC.

This clone appeared once. The V call is TRBV10-3, the J call TRBJ1-1; D unclear. The V end lost 2 bases, the J end lost 6 bases, and 16 bases lay between the germline ends. Germline lookup yields CDR1 ENHRY and CDR2 SYGVKD. CDR3 length: 15 residues. The CDR3 DNA follows: TGTGCCATCAGTGAGCCTACCTCTACCGGACCTGAAGCTTTCTTT. It is translated as CAISEPTSTGPEAFF.